Shown below are 22 T cell receptor beta chains from a single sample sequenced in a study of cytomegalovirus exposure and HLA in healthy donors. The PCR had 60 Vbeta and 13 Jbeta primers. Assay: immunoSEQ multiplex PCR; the TCRdb copy retains only in-frame clones and omits some. The table has 170,000 or so clones, less than 90% seen once. The sequenced material came from PBMCs. Every receptor here comes from a woman aged 18-29 years in good health and CMV-seronegative.

The chain recombines TRBV6-5 with TRBJ2-1; 11 positions agree with TRBD2. Germline CDR1 is MNHEY and CDR2 is SVGAGI. The CDR3 consists of 15 residues. Trimming at V came to 2 bases and at J to 6 bases, leaving 3 bases not matched to a gene. CDR3 DNA sequence: TGTGCCAGCAGTTACCGGCTAGCGGGAGGCAATGAGCAGTTCTTC. Protein sequence: CASSYRLAGGNEQFF.

The V call is TRBV14, the J call TRBJ2-7; 11 bases fit TRBD2. CDR3 length: 14 amino acids. Unmatched junction bases numbered 3, after V lost 2 bases and J lost 6 bases. Germline CDR1 SGHDN, CDR2 FVKESK. CDR3 protein: CASSQLAGGSEQYF. The CDR3 nucleotides read TGTGCCAGCAGCCAATTAGCGGGAGGGTCCGAGCAGTACTTC. The whole variable domain, remainder taken from reference TRBV14 and TRBJ2-7, is EAGVTQFPSHSVIEKGQTVTLRCDPISGHDNLYWYRRVMGKEIKFLLHFVKESKQDESGMPNNRFLAERTGGTYSTLKVQPAELEDSGVYFCASSQLAGGSEQYFGPGTRLTVT.

A single count supports this clone. A junction end diverges from the germline sequence, so it may reflect a read error. This same CDR3 is encoded by further DNA sequences in the sample. CDR3 DNA: TGTGCCAGCAGCGTAGGTTGGGAGATTGCGCAATATTTT. Translated: CASSVGWEIAQYF. The V gene is TRBV9, the J gene TRBJ2-3; D may be TRBD2 (5 bases). CDR3 length: 13 amino acids. The germline gives CDR1 SGDLS, CDR2 YYNGEE.

The chain couples TRBV28 to TRBJ1-4, with unresolved D. The germline V gene has CDR1 MDHEN and CDR2 SYDVKM. Deletions cut 8 bases from V and 7 bases from J, with 14 bases between. This CDR3 is built from 13 residues. CDR3 DNA: TGTGCCAGCGGCGTAAATTCGGGTGAAAAACTGTTTTTT. Its translation: CASGVNSGEKLFF.

The rearrangement links TRBV5-4 to TRBJ2-1, with TRBD2 identical over 7 bases. Trimming took 5 bases from V and 2 from J; bases not matched to a gene: 1. This CDR3 contains 13 residues. Germline V gene data show CDR1 as SGHNT and CDR2 as YYREEE (reference sequence). CDR3: CASRGGTYNEQFF. Written as DNA, the CDR3 is TGTGCCAGCAGGGGGGGGACCTACAATGAGCAGTTCTTC.

This clone was seen a few times. The chain couples TRBV7-9 to TRBJ2-7; maybe TRBD2 (6 bases). The CDR3 has 12 residues. The V end was cut by 5 bases, the J end by 6 bases, with 11 bases between. CDR1 SEHNR and CDR2 FQNEAQ come from the germline V gene (reference sequence). CDR3 in DNA: TGTGCCAGCAGCCCGCAGGGAGGCGAGCAGTACTTC. It encodes CASSPQGGEQYF.

This clone turned up a few times. The chain recombines TRBV7-9 with TRBJ1-1; D unresolved. Germline CDR1 reads SEHNR; CDR2 reads FQNEAQ (reference sequence). The CDR3 is 12 residues long. V lost 7 bases, J lost 9 bases, and 15 bases lay in between. CDR3 amino acids: CASTSEATKAFF. The DNA for the CDR3 is TGTGCCAGCACCTCCGAGGCGACTAAAGCTTTCTTT.

The chain couples TRBV19 to TRBJ1-2; 7 bases line up with TRBD1. V lost 6 bases, J lost 4 bases, and 8 bases stayed unmatched. This CDR3 spans 14 amino acids. Per the germline V gene, CDR1 is LNHDA and CDR2 is SQIVND (reference sequence). The CDR3 spells CASSGQEGPYGYTF. The CDR3 DNA reads TGTGCCAGTAGCGGACAGGAGGGACCCTATGGCTACACCTTC.

A word on this clone: Other DNA sequences in this sample translate to the same CDR3. This chain connects TRBV5-1 to TRBJ1-1; D possibly corresponds to TRBD1 (5 bases). Germline values: CDR1 SGHRS, CDR2 YFSETQ. This CDR3 comprises 16 residues. The V gene lost 0 bases and the J gene lost 0 bases, with 12 bases spanning the gap. The CDR3 DNA is TGCGCCAGCAGCTTGGCCACAGGATCGATGAACACTGAAGCTTTCTTT. Protein product: CASSLATGSMNTEAFF.

The rearrangement uses TRBV28 and TRBJ1-5, with D uncertain. Trimming left V 4 bases short and J 1 base short, with 11 bases between. This CDR3 is 15 amino acids long. The germline CDR1 and CDR2 sequences are MDHEN and SYDVKM. The CDR3 DNA follows: TGTGCCAGCAGTTCCACCAAAGAGAGCAATCAGCCCCAGCATTTT. Translated, it gives CASSSTKESNQPQHF.

J is TRBJ1-2 and V is TRBV5-1; perhaps TRBD1 as D (5 bases). V lost 0 bases and J lost 3, with 15 bases in between. CDR1 SGHRS and CDR2 YFSETQ come from the germline V gene. The CDR3 is 16 amino acids. Here the CDR3 reads CASSLDAGEGDYGYTF. The DNA of the CDR3 is TGCGCCAGCAGCTTGGATGCTGGGGAAGGGGACTATGGCTACACCTTC.

V usage is TRBV10-3 and J usage is TRBJ2-7, with TRBD1 matching 10 bases. The V gene end was trimmed by 7 bases and the J gene end by 3 bases; junction bases not matched to a gene: 3. The CDR3 is made up of 13 amino acids. Germline V gene sequence: CDR1 ENHRY, CDR2 SYGVKD. The DNA of the CDR3 is TGTGCCATCAAAGACAGGGGGCTCTACGAGCAGTACTTC. Protein: CAIKDRGLYEQYF.

The chain uses TRBV29-1 and TRBJ1-5; D may be TRBD1 (5 bases). Germline CDR1 reads SQVTM; CDR2 reads ANQGSEA. CDR3 size: 14 residues. V gave up 3 bases and J gave up 7 bases, with 16 bases separating them. The CDR3 spells CSVEGGAEGQPQHF. For the CDR3, the DNA is TGCAGCGTTGAGGGTGGGGCAGAAGGACAGCCCCAGCATTTT.

This clone was picked up a small number of times. V gene TRBV6-6 combines with J gene TRBJ2-5, with 8 bases identical to TRBD1. The germline V gene has CDR1 MNHNY and CDR2 SVGAGI (reference sequence). The V segment lost 8 bases and the J segment 0 bases; nucleotides outside the gene matches: 5. This CDR3 comprises 14 residues. As DNA, the CDR3 is TGTGCCAGCTCGGTGACAGGGGACCAAGAGACCCAGTACTTC. Translation: CASSVTGDQETQYF.

CDR3 protein: CAIRADTGELFF. CDR3 nucleotide sequence: TGTGCCATCAGGGCGGACACCGGGGAGCTGTTTTTT. The chain recombines TRBV10-3 with TRBJ2-2; D unresolved. Germline-derived CDR1 and CDR2 are ENHRY and SYGVKD. The V end was cut by 6 bases, the J end by 3 bases, with 5 bases between. The CDR3 runs 12 residues.

This clone showed up just once. The J gene is TRBJ2-5, the V gene TRBV6-6; 9 positions match TRBD2. Germline V gives CDR1 MNHNY, CDR2 SVGAGI (reference sequence). J was trimmed by 3 bases and V by 7 bases; bases with no gene match: 3. The CDR3 runs 13 residues. The chain's CDR3 is CASTVAGEETQYF. Here the CDR3 DNA reads TGTGCCAGCACCGTAGCGGGGGAAGAGACCCAGTACTTC.

V gene TRBV28 combines with J gene TRBJ1-4; the D gene is possibly TRBD1 (6 bases). The CDR3 contains 13 residues. Trimming shortened V by 7 bases and J by 3 bases, and 9 bases separated the two germline ends. CDR1 is MDHEN and CDR2 is SYDVKM in the germline V gene. This chain's CDR3 is CASNEGANEKLFF. CDR3 DNA sequence: TGTGCCAGCAATGAGGGGGCTAATGAAAAACTGTTTTTT.

This rearrangement joins TRBV2 to TRBJ2-2, with a weak D call TRBD2 (5 bases). The CDR3 sequence is 15 residues long. Between the trimmed V and J ends, which lost 5 bases and 1 base, there was a span of 11 bases. Germline CDR1 and CDR2: SNHLY and FYNNEI. The CDR3 region is CASSSRRGNTGELFF. The CDR3 bases are TGTGCCAGCAGTTCCCGACGGGGGAACACCGGGGAGCTGTTTTTT.

As DNA, the CDR3 is TGCGCCAGCAGCTCCGGGACAGGGTATAATGAAAAACTGTTTTTT. Translation: CASSSGTGYNEKLFF. The rearrangement uses TRBV5-1 and TRBJ1-4; 9 nucleotides match TRBD1. J was trimmed by 4 bases and V by 3 bases; bases with no gene match: 4. The CDR3 has 15 amino acids. Germline CDR1 SGHRS, CDR2 YFSETQ.

CDR3 DNA: TGTGCCAGCAGCTTCAACTTCGCCCCACGGGGTGAAGCTTTCTTT. It yields the protein CASSFNFAPRGEAFF. The chain couples TRBV7-2 to TRBJ1-1; D not resolved. There are 15 residues in the CDR3. Germline assignment: CDR1 SGHTA and CDR2 FQGNSA. V shed 3 bases and J shed 7 bases, with 18 bases lying between them. Filled out from reference TRBV7-2 and TRBJ1-1, the complete variable domain reads GAGVSQSPSNKVTEKGKDVELRCDPISGHTALYWYRQSLGQGLEFLIYFQGNSAPDKSGLPSDRFSAERTGGSVSTLTIQRTQQEDSAVYLCASSFNFAPRGEAFFGQGTRLTVV.

The chain carries TRBV7-8 and TRBJ2-2, with D uncertain. This CDR3 has 13 amino acids. Germline V gene sequence: CDR1 SGHVS, CDR2 FQNEAQ. V shed 5 bases and J shed 5 bases, with 9 bases lying between them. The CDR3 spells CASSPPVTGELFF. The CDR3 DNA follows: TGTGCCAGCAGCCCCCCGGTTACCGGGGAGCTGTTTTTT. Filled out from reference TRBV7-8 and TRBJ2-2, the complete variable domain reads GAGVSQSPRYKVAKRGQDVALRCDPISGHVSLFWYQQALGQGPEFLTYFQNEAQLDKSGLPSDRFFAERPEGSVSTLKIQRTQQEDSAVYLCASSPPVTGELFFGEGSRLTVL.

This clone was counted a single time. The chain has TRBV5-1 and TRBJ2-5; 8 bases align to TRBD1. The germline V gene has CDR1 SGHRS and CDR2 YFSETQ. The CDR3 runs to 15 residues. V gave up 0 bases and J gave up 1 base; unmatched junction bases: 2. In nucleotides, the CDR3 is TGCGCCAGCAGCTTGGCCGGGACAGGCCAAGAGACCCAGTACTTC. This gives the protein CASSLAGTGQETQYF.